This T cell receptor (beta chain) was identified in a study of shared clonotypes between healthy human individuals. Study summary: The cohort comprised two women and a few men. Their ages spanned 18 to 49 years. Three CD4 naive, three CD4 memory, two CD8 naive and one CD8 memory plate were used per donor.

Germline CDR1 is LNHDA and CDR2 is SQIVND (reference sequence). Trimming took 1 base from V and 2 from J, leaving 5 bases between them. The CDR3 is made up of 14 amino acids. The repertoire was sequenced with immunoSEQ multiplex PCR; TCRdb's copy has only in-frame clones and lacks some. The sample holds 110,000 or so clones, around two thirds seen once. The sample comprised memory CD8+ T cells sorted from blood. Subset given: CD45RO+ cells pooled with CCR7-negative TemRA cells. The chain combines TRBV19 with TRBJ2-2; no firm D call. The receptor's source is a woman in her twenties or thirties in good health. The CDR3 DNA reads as TGTGCCAGTAGTATAGTCGGAAACACCGGGGAGCTGTTTTTT. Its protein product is CASSIVGNTGELFF.